The clone carrying this T cell receptor beta chain has more than one count but fewer than ten. Its antigen is unknown. One end of the junction varies from germline; a read error may be responsible. This sample stems from a study of lymphopenia after photon versus proton radiotherapy. General study results and limits: Relative stability marked proton patients; photon patients lost diversity and naive cells.

Germline CDR1 and CDR2: MNHNS and SASEGT. The length of the CDR3 is 13 residues. Only in-frame clones appear in the TCRdb table, and some are missing; sequencing was by immunoSEQ multiplex PCR. The profile covers about 58,000 clones, with approximately 84% appearing a single time and around 2.1% taken by the ten largest. The chain uses TRBV6-1 and TRBJ2-1; tentatively, D is TRBD1 (6 bases). Specimen: peripheral blood, collected from a patient treated with proton-based radiotherapy. This TCR was sampled from a man aged 55 to 69 with pancreatic cancer. The CDR3 DNA reads TGTGCCGGCAGGGGCCTGGGGCGAAATGAGCAGTTCTTC. Translated: CAGRGLGRNEQFF.